These 24 T cell receptor beta chains came from one sample sequenced in a study of early T cells in non-severe SARS-CoV-2 infection. TCRdb redid the calling of the 5' RACE reads with MiXCR, one entry per CDR3 protein. The sample yields some 30,000 distinct CDR3 sequences, about 4.3% seen once. The sample consisted of whole blood, taken at baseline. The receptor source for this set is an adult who was a healthcare worker with PCR-confirmed SARS-CoV-2 infection or an uninfected control (not recorded which).

This clonotype was picked up many times. The CDR3, as DNA: TGTGCCAGCAGTTTACGCCGGGACACTCTTAGCAATCAGCCCCAGCATTTT. It encodes CASSLRRDTLSNQPQHF. The chain carries TRBV27 and TRBJ1-5; perhaps TRBD1 as D (6 bases). The CDR3 is 17 residues long. CDR1 and CDR2 from the germline V gene are MNHEY and SMNVEV (reference sequence). Trimming pared 2 bases from V and 0 bases from J, leaving 14 bases between.

This clonotype appeared many times. This chain uses TRBV5-1 with TRBJ1-2; 8 positions agree with TRBD1. The germline V gene encodes CDR1 SGHRS and CDR2 YFSETQ. The CDR3 covers 13 residues. V dropped 0 bases and J dropped 9; count of bases not matched to a gene: 4. CDR3 DNA sequence: TGCGCCAGCAGCTTGGCTACAGGGGGAAGCTACACCTTC. Translation: CASSLATGGSYTF.

This clonotype was detected once. The chain carries TRBV2 and TRBJ2-2; 9 positions agree with TRBD2. V dropped 5 bases and J dropped 4; count of bases not matched to a gene: 11. Germline V gives CDR1 SNHLY, CDR2 FYNNEI. The length of the CDR3 is 17 residues. CDR3 DNA sequence: TGTGCCAGCAGTCGTGCCATAGCGGGAGTGGGCACCGGGGAGCTGTTTTTT. This gives the protein CASSRAIAGVGTGELFF.

This clonotype is judged medium-sized. The chain joins TRBV29-1 to TRBJ2-5; 14 bases align to TRBD2. The V gene end was trimmed by 6 bases and the J gene end by 6 bases; junction bases not matched to a gene: 21. The CDR3 has 19 residues. Germline V CDR1 and CDR2: SQVTM, ANQGSEA. CDR3 loop: CSVSGLAGAAPAVSQTQYF. Written as DNA, the CDR3 is TGCAGCGTCTCGGGACTAGCGGGAGCCGCTCCGGCGGTTAGTCAGACCCAGTACTTC.

The sample holds many counts of this clonotype. The chain employs TRBV12-3 or TRBV12-4 and TRBJ2-7; 8 bases are shared with TRBD1. Trimming removed 5 bases from V and 7 bases from J; junction bases left unmatched: 7. The CDR3 has 13 amino acids. The CDR3 nucleotides are TGTGCCAGCAGTGGAAGGACAGGGCGAGAGCAGTACTTC. Protein sequence: CASSGRTGREQYF.

This clonotype was counted at least ten times. The chain employs TRBV12-3 or TRBV12-4 and TRBJ2-7; no clear D gene. Trimming removed 3 bases at V and 2 bases at J, with 14 bases between. The CDR3 is made up of 15 amino acids. The CDR3 DNA reads as TGTGCCAGCAGTTTGGGTCAGAATATCCCCTACGAGCAGTACTTC. The encoded protein is CASSLGQNIPYEQYF.

This clonotype appeared many times. The V call is TRBV24-1, the J call TRBJ2-1; tentatively, D is TRBD2 (5 bases). The CDR3 is made up of 13 amino acids. V was pared by 3 bases and J by 7 bases, with 9 bases between. Germline loops: CDR1 KGHDR, CDR2 SFDVKD. CDR3 sequence: CATSDPSGNEQFF. In DNA form, the CDR3 reads TGTGCCACCAGTGATCCCTCGGGGAATGAGCAGTTCTTC.

This clonotype occurred many times. V is TRBV20-1 and J is TRBJ2-3; D unclear. The CDR3 runs 11 residues. The V gene lost 3 bases and the J gene lost 7 bases, with 8 bases spanning the gap. The germline gives CDR1 DFQATT, CDR2 SNEGSKA (reference sequence). The CDR3 here is CSASSPNTQYF. The DNA of the CDR3 is TGCAGTGCTAGTTCCCCGAATACGCAGTATTTT.

This chain joins TRBV29-1 and TRBJ2-7; 7 bases are a match to TRBD1. V lost 4 bases to trimming and J lost 2 bases; unmatched junction nucleotides: 5. The CDR3 loop spans 13 amino acids. Germline CDR1 SQVTM, CDR2 ANQGSEA. In DNA, the CDR3 is TGCAGCGTTGGTCCCGACAGGGCCTACGAGCAGTACTTC. Protein product: CSVGPDRAYEQYF.

This clonotype was detected only a few times. The chain employs TRBV9 and TRBJ2-7; D uncertain. V lost 4 bases and J 3 bases, leaving 17 bases between the germline ends. This CDR3 spans 15 amino acids. CDR1 is SGDLS, CDR2 YYNGEE, per germline. In DNA, the CDR3 is TGTGCCAGCAGCCCGCCAGGCACCCTGGACTACGAGCAGTACTTC. Amino acids: CASSPPGTLDYEQYF.

The sample holds many counts of this clonotype. As DNA, the CDR3 is TGTGCCTGCGAGCGGGAGGGCCAGAACGAGCAGTACTTC. Amino acid sequence: CACEREGQNEQYF. The gene calls are TRBV30 and TRBJ2-7, with 10 bases that match TRBD2. The germline V gene has CDR1 GTSNPN and CDR2 SVGIG (reference sequence). CDR3 size: 13 residues. The J segment lost 5 bases and the V segment lost 6 bases, leaving 7 bases of the junction unmatched.

This clonotype was counted many times. The chain is built from TRBV6-5 and TRBJ1-2; D may be TRBD1 (6 bases). CDR1 is MNHEY and CDR2 is SVGAGI in the germline V gene. The CDR3 contains 11 residues. V lost 6 bases to trimming and J lost 7 bases, with 9 bases between them. The CDR3 DNA sequence: TGTGCCAGCAGGCTCAGGGGTGGCTACACCTTC. Protein product: CASRLRGGYTF.

In its sample, this clonotype was seen a few times. The rearrangement joins TRBV5-1 to TRBJ2-3; D call uncertain. The V gene's germline CDR1 is SGHRS and CDR2 YFSETQ. V gave up 0 bases and J gave up 7 bases, with 9 bases separating them. The CDR3 totals 13 residues. The CDR3 DNA reads as TGCGCCAGCAGCTTGGAAGGGTGGAATACGCAGTATTTT. It encodes CASSLEGWNTQYF.

This clonotype was recorded many times. The chain joins TRBV28 to TRBJ2-7, with 9 nucleotides matching TRBD1. This CDR3 region has 14 residues. The J segment lost 0 bases and the V segment lost 6 bases, leaving 3 bases of the junction unmatched. The germline V gene encodes CDR1 MDHEN and CDR2 SYDVKM. The CDR3 spells CASRGQGDSYEQYF. The CDR3 nucleotides read TGTGCCAGCAGGGGACAGGGTGACTCCTACGAGCAGTACTTC.

This clonotype was seen many times. This chain connects TRBV20-1 to TRBJ1-5, with 9 nucleotides matching TRBD1. J gave up 0 bases and V 2 bases, and 8 bases lay outside the gene matches. The CDR3 covers 17 residues. Germline V CDR1 and CDR2: DFQATT, SNEGSKA (reference sequence). The CDR3 region is CSARPVDRGTSNQPQHF. The CDR3 nucleotides are TGCAGTGCTAGACCTGTGGACAGGGGCACTAGCAATCAGCCCCAGCATTTT.

The gene calls are TRBV10-2 and TRBJ2-7, with TRBD2 matching over 14 bases. CDR3 length: 17 residues. V trimming: 2 bases; J trimming: 2 bases; junction bases outside the gene matches: 5. Germline CDR1 and CDR2: WSHSY and SAAADI. This CDR3 is CASSETGLAGVTYEQYF. The CDR3 bases are TGCGCCAGCAGTGAGACGGGACTAGCGGGGGTGACCTACGAGCAGTACTTC.

In its sample, this clonotype was seen many times. This sequence joins TRBV11-2 and TRBJ2-1; TRBD2 agrees at 7 bases. Germline V gene sequence: CDR1 SGHAT, CDR2 FQNNGV. The CDR3 extends over 13 amino acids. The V segment lost 5 bases and the J segment 8 bases; nucleotides outside the gene matches: 6. The CDR3 region is CASSRDYIDEQFF. The CDR3 nucleotides read TGTGCCAGCAGCCGGGACTATATTGATGAGCAGTTCTTC.

This clonotype was counted ten times or more. This chain's CDR3 is CASSLGDRQETQYF. The CDR3 DNA reads TGTGCCAGCAGTTTAGGGGACAGACAAGAGACCCAGTACTTC. V is TRBV27 and J is TRBJ2-5; TRBD1 aligns across 7 bases. From germline, CDR1 is MNHEY and CDR2 SMNVEV (reference sequence). The CDR3 is made up of 14 amino acids. The junction had 2 bases not matched to a gene; V was cut back by 2 bases and J by 2 bases.

This clonotype was detected ten times or more. The rearrangement joins TRBV7-2 to TRBJ2-7; D is unclear. There are 15 residues in the CDR3. The V end lost 4 bases, the J end lost 6 bases, and 19 bases lay between the germline ends. Germline CDR1 reads SGHTA; CDR2 reads FQGNSA. Here the CDR3 DNA reads TGTGCCAGCAGCTCCCCCAGACCGGACGAGACCGAGCAGTACTTC. It yields the protein CASSSPRPDETEQYF.

The chain has TRBV5-1 and TRBJ2-7, with unresolved D. V was clipped by 1 base and J by 5 bases, with 7 bases between them. This CDR3 is 12 amino acids long. The V gene's germline CDR1 is SGHRS and CDR2 YFSETQ. The CDR3 nucleotides read TGCGCCAGCAGCTTGATGGACGACGAGCAGTACTTC. Protein sequence: CASSLMDDEQYF.

In its sample, this clonotype was seen many times. The rearrangement links TRBV7-3 to TRBJ2-2; weak D call: TRBD1 (5 bases). V was pared by 4 bases and J by 0 bases, with 9 bases between. Per germline, CDR1 SGHTA and CDR2 FQGTGA. This CDR3 contains 15 residues. The CDR3 DNA reads as TGTGCCAGCAGCTCCAGGGTGGCGAACACCGGGGAGCTGTTTTTT. It specifies CASSSRVANTGELFF.

This clonotype came up many times. The chain combines TRBV5-5 with TRBJ2-4, with D possibly TRBD2 on 5 matching bases. CDR1 is SGHKS and CDR2 is YYEKEE in the germline V gene (reference sequence). The V and J ends lost 0 bases and 0 bases respectively, with 7 bases between them. The CDR3 contains 15 residues. This CDR3 reads CASSLGERAKNIQYF. DNA of the CDR3: TGTGCCAGCAGCTTGGGGGAGCGAGCCAAAAACATTCAGTACTTC.

This clonotype was counted many times. The chain joins TRBV7-2 to TRBJ2-3; D is uncertain. With 6 bases removed from V and 3 bases from J, the gap between germline ends came to 16 bases. Germline values: CDR1 SGHTA, CDR2 FQGNSA. This CDR3 spans 15 amino acids. The CDR3 region has the DNA TGTGCCAGCAGACCTCGAGCCACACTAACAGATACGCAGTATTTT. Residues: CASRPRATLTDTQYF.

By sample fraction, this clonotype is medium-sized (0.01 to 0.1%). V gene TRBV11-2 combines with J gene TRBJ2-5; D uncertain. Germline-derived CDR1 and CDR2 are SGHAT and FQNNGV. This CDR3 is built from 17 residues. With 5 bases removed from V and 1 base from J, the gap between germline ends came to 20 bases. The CDR3 protein is CASSALDPFDFQETQYF. For the CDR3, the DNA is TGTGCCAGCAGCGCCTTAGACCCATTTGACTTCCAAGAGACCCAGTACTTC.